The clone carrying this T cell receptor (beta chain) was seen a few times. The antigen is unknown. Profiling relied on immunoSEQ multiplex PCR, and the TCRdb table lists in-frame clones only, not all of them. The table has 25,000 to 35,000 clones, about 89% seen once. Germline trimming cut 4 bases from V and 8 bases from J; bases unmatched to any gene: 6. There are 14 residues in the CDR3. Germline V gene sequence: CDR1 SGHRS, CDR2 YFSETQ. The data were obtained in a study of a mutant IDH1 vaccine in newly diagnosed glioma. The time point denotes: week 5, during vaccination. The study gave 300 ug of mutant IDH1 20-mer peptide per vaccine dose, with topical imiquimod.

The chain has TRBV5-1 and TRBJ1-6; 7 bases map to TRBD1. This sample comprised PBMCs, obtained from a glioma patient whose treatment included an IDH1 peptide vaccine. The clonotype originates from a man aged 18 to 29 with glioma. The CDR3 DNA follows: TGCGCCAGCAGCGAAGGCCAGGGGGATTCACCCCTCCACTTT. As protein: CASSEGQGDSPLHF.